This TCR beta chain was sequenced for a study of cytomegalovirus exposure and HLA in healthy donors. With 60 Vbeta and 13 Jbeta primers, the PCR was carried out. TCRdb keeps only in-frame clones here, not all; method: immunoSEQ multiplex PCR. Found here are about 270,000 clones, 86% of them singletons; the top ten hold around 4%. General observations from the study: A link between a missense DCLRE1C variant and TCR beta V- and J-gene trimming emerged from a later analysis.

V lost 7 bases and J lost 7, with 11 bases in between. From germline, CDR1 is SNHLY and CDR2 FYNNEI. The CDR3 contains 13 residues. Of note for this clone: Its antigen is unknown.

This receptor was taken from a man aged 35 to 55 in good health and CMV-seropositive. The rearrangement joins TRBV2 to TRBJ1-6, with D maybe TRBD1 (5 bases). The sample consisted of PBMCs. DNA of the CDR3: TGTGCCAGCACTGCAGGGAGGAATTCACCCCTCCACTTT. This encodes CASTAGRNSPLHF.